One sample yielded the 20 T cell receptor beta chains listed below, sequenced in a study of CXCR3-negative and CXCR3-positive naive CD8 T cells. Broader study findings: The study found more hydrophobic TRB CDR3s in CXCR3-positive naive cells than in CXCR3-negative naive cells.

With UMI labels, 5' RACE was used to prepare the TRB cDNA libraries. With the 5' RACE reads reprocessed, TCRdb shows one record per CDR3 protein and no DNA. Its clone listing holds around 160,000 distinct CDR3 sequences. These receptors' antigens are unknown. Sequenced sample: naive CXCR3+ CD8+ T cells from blood. The subset was: CD45RO-CCR7+CD27+CD95- naive CD8+ T cells expressing CXCR3 (TNR3+). These receptors were taken from a human donor in good health. Some clones in this sample may be carry-over from other donors' samples.

This CDR3 reads CASSDWDSSYNEQFF. This chain connects TRBV2 to TRBJ2-1; TCRdb selects TRBD1, and the lack of DNA leaves this call unchecked. The CDR3 runs 15 residues. CDR1 is SNHLY, CDR2 FYNNEI, per germline.

J is TRBJ2-7 and V is TRBV5-1; the TCRdb call, TRBD1, lacks DNA for checking. The CDR3 has 14 residues. CDR1 and CDR2 (germline): SGHRS, YFSETQ. This CDR3 reads CASRPPQGFNEQYF.

The chain couples TRBV20-1 to TRBJ2-2; the D call from TCRdb, TRBD1, cannot be confirmed without DNA. Germline V gene sequence: CDR1 DFQATT, CDR2 SNEGSKA (reference sequence). This CDR3 spans 15 amino acids. CDR3 region: CSARGWTGNTGELFF.

The rearrangement joins TRBV14 to TRBJ2-7; the D gene TCRdb calls, TRBD2, cannot be checked with no DNA. The CDR3 is 14 residues long. CDR1 is SGHDN and CDR2 is FVKESK in the germline V gene. The CDR3: CASSQSVSPDEQYF.

The chain is built from TRBV20-1 and TRBJ2-7. The CDR3 runs to 12 residues. Germline CDR1 is DFQATT and CDR2 is SNEGSKA (reference sequence). CDR3 sequence: CSALGALYEQYF.

The chain links TRBV4-1 to TRBJ2-7; with no DNA, the TCRdb D assignment of TRBD1 cannot be verified. CDR1 and CDR2 from the germline V gene are MGHRA and YSYEKL. The CDR3 contains 17 residues. The CDR3: CASSQVSSLQGSYEQYF.

This chain links TRBV10-3 with TRBJ1-1; the TCRdb call, TRBD1, lacks DNA for checking. Per the germline V gene, CDR1 is ENHRY and CDR2 is SYGVKD. This CDR3 has 15 residues. CDR3 in amino acids: CAISESQGARTEAFF.

V usage is TRBV7-9 and J usage is TRBJ2-1; there is no DNA to check the TCRdb D call of TRBD2. CDR1 and CDR2 from the germline V gene are SEHNR and FQNEAQ (reference sequence). This CDR3 is built from 16 residues. Here the CDR3 reads CASSPPIRRSYNEQFF.

The chain combines TRBV7-9 with TRBJ2-1. CDR1 and CDR2 from the germline V gene are SEHNR and FQNEAQ (reference sequence). There are 15 residues in the CDR3. The CDR3 loop is CASSLSGDLYNEQFF.

The chain is built from TRBV5-6 and TRBJ2-3; TCRdb lists TRBD2, though no DNA is available to test this call. In germline, CDR1 is SGHDT, CDR2 YYEEEE. This CDR3 is 16 amino acids long. The CDR3 spells CASSYLAGGSTDTQYF. Full variable domain (missing parts from reference TRBV5-6 and TRBJ2-3): DAGVTQSPTHLIKTRGQQVTLRCSPKSGHDTVSWYQQALGQGPQFIFQYYEEEERQRGNFPDRFSGHQFPNYSSELNVNALLLGDSALYLCASSYLAGGSTDTQYFGPGTRLTVL.

V and J are TRBV29-1 and TRBJ1-2; the D gene TCRdb calls, TRBD1, cannot be checked with no DNA. The CDR3 length is 14 residues. Per germline, CDR1 SQVTM and CDR2 ANQGSEA. CDR3 in amino acids: CSVEGRTGSYGYTF. The variable domain in full, completed from reference TRBV29-1 and TRBJ1-2, reads SAVISQKPSRDICQRGTSLTIQCQVDSQVTMMFWYRQQPGQSLTLIATANQGSEATYESGFVIDKFPISRPNLTFSTLTVSNMSPEDSSIYLCSVEGRTGSYGYTFGSGTRLTVV.

CDR3 amino acids: CSARDPGRENTGELFF. The chain combines TRBV20-1 with TRBJ2-2; TCRdb names TRBD1, which stays unverified in the absence of DNA. The CDR3 contains 16 residues. Looked up from germline, CDR1 is DFQATT and CDR2 is SNEGSKA (reference sequence).

The chain uses TRBV10-3 and TRBJ2-1; TCRdb returns TRBD1, unconfirmable since there is no DNA. CDR3 length: 15 residues. Per germline, CDR1 ENHRY and CDR2 SYGVKD. CDR3 region: CAISDIFGTPNEQFF.

The chain carries TRBV7-3 and TRBJ2-2; there is no DNA to check the TCRdb D call of TRBD1. The CDR3 runs to 14 residues. Per germline, CDR1 SGHTA and CDR2 FQGTGA. The CDR3: CASGETGGSGELFF. The whole variable domain, filled in from reference TRBV7-3 and TRBJ2-2, reads GAGVSQTPSNKVTEKGKYVELRCDPISGHTALYWYRQSLGQGPEFLIYFQGTGAADDSGLPNDRFFAVRPEGSVSTLKIQRTERGDSAVYLCASGETGGSGELFFGEGSRLTVL.

The gene calls are TRBV2 and TRBJ2-1; TCRdb picks TRBD2, but there is no DNA to check that call. Germline CDR1 SNHLY, CDR2 FYNNEI. The CDR3 consists of 17 residues. CDR3 sequence: CASSRTLDRSLSNEQFF.

CDR3 residues: CSVEGTGAVNEQFF. The V and J genes are TRBV29-1 and TRBJ2-1; the D gene TCRdb calls, TRBD1, cannot be checked with no DNA. CDR1 and CDR2 from the germline V gene are SQVTM and ANQGSEA. The length of the CDR3 is 14 residues.

The chain is built from TRBV13 and TRBJ2-7; TCRdb's D gene call, TRBD1, goes unchecked for lack of DNA. Germline V gene data show CDR1 as PRHDT and CDR2 as FYEKMQ (reference sequence). This CDR3 is 15 amino acids long. CDR3 loop: CASSLGGTYSYEQYF.

The chain has TRBV12-3 or TRBV12-4 and TRBJ1-1; the TCRdb D gene call, TRBD1, has no DNA to confirm it. The CDR3 extends over 14 amino acids. This CDR3 is CASTPGGRDTEAFF.

The V and J genes are TRBV20-1 and TRBJ2-3; TCRdb's D gene call, TRBD2, goes unchecked for lack of DNA. From germline, CDR1 is DFQATT and CDR2 SNEGSKA (reference sequence). The CDR3 spans 13 residues. The CDR3 loop reads CSARWGLADTQYF.

The chain is built from TRBV20-1 and TRBJ2-1; lacking DNA, the TRBD1 call made by TCRdb goes unchecked. Germline V lookup: CDR1 DFQATT, CDR2 SNEGSKA (reference sequence). The CDR3 runs 15 residues. This CDR3 reads CSARATGQGSHEHFF.